Reported below is one T cell receptor beta chain. This sample stems from a study of tumor-infiltrating lymphocytes in oesophageal squamous cell carcinoma. In germline, CDR1 is MNHNS, CDR2 SASEGT. This CDR3 has 15 residues. V lost 6 bases and J lost 4; bases outside the gene matches: 6. MiXCR, applied by TCRdb to the PCR reads, yields one record per CDR3 protein. Of 15,000 to 20,000 distinct CDR3 sequences in the sample, around 41% were seen once. The chain recombines TRBV6-1 with TRBJ2-1; 10 nucleotides match TRBD1. The sample consisted of normal esophageal tissue next to the tumor. This receptor was identified in a female donor with esophageal squamous cell carcinoma. This CDR3 reads CASSSGTGEYNEQFF. In DNA, the CDR3 is TGTGCCAGCAGCTCCGGGACAGGGGAATACAATGAGCAGTTCTTC.